This T cell receptor (beta chain) appears in the sequencing data of a study of technical replicates of blood from a few donors. Clones were sequenced by immunoSEQ multiplex PCR, and TCRdb holds only the in-frame ones, with some missing. The sample holds 70,000 or so clones, approximately 88% seen once. Germline V CDR1 and CDR2: SGHNT, YYREEE (reference sequence). The CDR3 sequence is 17 residues long. The V and J ends lost 3 bases and 0 bases, in that order; junction bases with no gene match: 4. The sequenced sample was PBMCs. This sequence was found in a human donor in good health. Some clones in this sample may be carry-over from other donors' samples. The genes are TRBV5-4 and TRBJ1-6; 9 nucleotides align to TRBD1. DNA for the CDR3: TGTGCCAGCAGCTGGGGACAGGGCAACTCCTATAATTCACCCCTCCACTTT. Translated: CASSWGQGNSYNSPLHF. The whole variable domain, remainder taken from reference TRBV5-4 and TRBJ1-6, is ETGVTQSPTHLIKTRGQQVTLRCSSQSGHNTVSWYQQALGQGPQFIFQYYREEENGRGNFPPRFSGLQFPNYSSELNVNALELDDSALYLCASSWGQGNSYNSPLHFGNGTRLTVT.